This T cell receptor (beta chain) was documented in a study of T cells expressing NK-cell markers. CDR1 and CDR2 (germline): LNHDA, SQIVND (reference sequence). This CDR3 region has 16 residues. TCRdb re-called the 5' RACE reads, yielding one record per CDR3 amino acid sequence without DNA. This repertoire comprises approximately 440,000 distinct CDR3 sequences; its ten largest clones make up around 1.4%. The chain couples TRBV19 to TRBJ2-2; there is no DNA to check the TCRdb D call of TRBD1. The sample consisted of blood T cells: a sorted CD56 or NKG2C T cell subset, CD4+ or CD8+ T cells, or bulk PBMC T cells (not recorded which). The TCR comes from a woman aged 45-59 years in good health. CDR3 sequence: CASSSLGTGHTGELFF.